Below, 14 T cell receptor beta chains from the same sample are listed, as sequenced in a study of T-cell reconstitution after alpha-beta-depleted transplantation in children. Preparation of the TCRbeta library was carried out with unique molecular identifiers. TCRdb reprocessed the PCR reads via MiXCR and lists one record per CDR3 protein. The repertoire holds around 600,000 distinct CDR3 sequences, with 16% as singletons. The sequencing here drew on PBMCs from the stem cell graft donor, taken from the stem cell graft. Receptors were obtained from a human donor who donated a stem cell graft to a child with acute myeloid leukemia.

This clonotype was seen only a few times. The CDR3 sequence: CASSPTLSGTPTDTQYF. DNA of the CDR3: TGTGCCAGCAGCCCAACTTTATCCGGGACCCCCACAGATACGCAGTATTTT. The V gene is TRBV11-2, the J gene TRBJ2-3; D tentatively fits TRBD1 or TRBD2 (5 bases each). CDR1 is SGHAT and CDR2 is FQNNGV in the germline V gene. CDR3 size: 17 residues. V was pared by 5 bases and J by 2 bases, with 20 bases between. Supplemented by reference TRBV11-2 and TRBJ2-3, the full variable domain reads EAGVAQSPRYKIIEKRQSVAFWCNPISGHATLYWYQQILGQGPKLLIQFQNNGVVDDSQLPKDRFSAERLKGVDSTLKIQPAKLEDSAVYLCASSPTLSGTPTDTQYFGPGTRLTVL.

The chain joins TRBV9 to TRBJ2-2; D is ambiguous. Germline V gives CDR1 SGDLS, CDR2 YYNGEE. Trimming pared 4 bases from V and 4 bases from J, leaving 14 bases between. The CDR3 is 15 amino acids. In nucleotides, the CDR3 is TGTGCCAGCAGCCCCCACCTTGACATCACCGGGGAGCTGTTTTTT. It codes for CASSPHLDITGELFF. The variable domain in full, with the rest retrieved from reference TRBV9 and TRBJ2-2, is DSGVTQTPKHLITATGQRVTLRCSPRSGDLSVYWYQQSLDQGLQFLIQYYNGEERAKGNILERFSAQQFPDLHSELNLSSLELGDSALYFCASSPHLDITGELFFGEGSRLTVL.

This clonotype was found many times. V gene TRBV12-3 or TRBV12-4 combines with J gene TRBJ2-7; 9 bases fit TRBD1. The CDR3 loop spans 13 amino acids. J was trimmed by 5 bases and V by 6 bases; bases with no gene match: 5. The CDR3 bases are TGTGCCAGCAGCTTGGACAGGGGCCACGAGCAGTACTTC. It is translated as CASSLDRGHEQYF.

The V gene is TRBV28, the J gene TRBJ2-5; TRBD1 or TRBD2 may be the D gene (5 bases each). The CDR3 runs 15 residues. The ends were cut back, 4 bases at V and 2 bases at J, with 14 bases in the middle. CDR1 is MDHEN, CDR2 SYDVKM, per germline. CDR3 coding DNA: TGTGCCAGCAGTTGGGAAGGGACGGGACAAGAGACCCAGTACTTC. The encoded protein is CASSWEGTGQETQYF.

This clonotype was counted between two and nine times. The chain joins TRBV29-1 to TRBJ2-1; TRBD2 might be the D (6 bases). V gave up 7 bases and J gave up 1 base, with 23 bases separating them. CDR1 is SQVTM, CDR2 ANQGSEA, per germline. The CDR3 is made up of 17 amino acids. This chain's CDR3 is CSARGLSLKRSYNEQFF. The DNA for the CDR3 is TGCAGCGCCCGGGGACTCTCCCTAAAGAGGTCCTACAATGAGCAGTTCTTC.

At least ten counts were recorded for this clonotype. The chain couples TRBV27 to TRBJ2-1, with 9 nucleotides matching TRBD1. The CDR3 totals 20 residues. Unmatched junction bases numbered 21, after V lost 3 bases and J lost 6 bases. Germline V gene lookup returns CDR1 MNHEY and CDR2 SMNVEV (reference sequence). Written as DNA, the CDR3 is TGTGCCAGCAGTTTTTCCGGGACAGGGACTCTCCTCTACGGGGGCAATGAGCAGTTCTTC. Its protein product is CASSFSGTGTLLYGGNEQFF.

V usage is TRBV29-1 and J usage is TRBJ2-6, with D perhaps being TRBD1 or TRBD2 (5 bases each). V was clipped by 5 bases and J by 4 bases, with 12 bases between them. The CDR3 is 14 amino acids. Germline V gives CDR1 SQVTM, CDR2 ANQGSEA. In DNA form, the CDR3 reads TGCAGCGTTCAACGAGGGGTAGGGGCCAACGTCCTGACTTTC. It is translated as CSVQRGVGANVLTF.

The V call is TRBV5-6, the J call TRBJ1-6; 9 nucleotides align to TRBD1. CDR1 and CDR2 from the germline V gene are SGHDT and YYEEEE. Losses at the gene ends were 2 bases for V and 8 bases for J; bases not matched to a gene: 8. The CDR3 runs 16 residues. CDR3 protein: CASSFGTGSSDSPLHF. CDR3 DNA: TGTGCCAGCAGCTTCGGGACAGGGAGTTCGGATTCACCCCTCCACTTT.

This clonotype was seen a few times. The chain has TRBV20-1 and TRBJ2-7, with unresolved D. Germline assignment: CDR1 DFQATT and CDR2 SNEGSKA (reference sequence). CDR3 size: 14 residues. The germline V and J ends were trimmed by 0 bases and 2 bases, with 11 bases remaining between them. CDR3 coding DNA: TGCAGTGCTAGAGAAAAAGGTATTACCTACGAGCAGTACGTC. This codes for CSAREKGITYEQYV.

In this sample, this clonotype turned up a few times. The rearrangement links TRBV5-5 to TRBJ1-1; 8 nucleotides align to TRBD1. Per germline, CDR1 SGHKS and CDR2 YYEKEE (reference sequence). The J segment lost 10 bases and the V segment lost 5 bases, leaving 13 bases of the junction unmatched. This CDR3 region has 14 residues. In DNA form, the CDR3 reads TGTGCCAGCAGAACCGGGACAGGTTCCTTGGGAGCTTTCTTT. Protein: CASRTGTGSLGAFF.

This chain links TRBV5-1 with TRBJ2-2; perhaps TRBD2 as D (5 bases). Germline V gives CDR1 SGHRS, CDR2 YFSETQ. Between the trimmed V and J ends, which lost 2 bases and 4 bases, there was a span of 15 bases. The CDR3 has 16 amino acids. This CDR3 is CASSFDGTAGTGELFF. CDR3 DNA sequence: TGCGCCAGCAGCTTTGACGGCACGGCGGGCACCGGGGAGCTGTTTTTT. The complete variable domain, with remaining parts taken from reference TRBV5-1 and TRBJ2-2, reads KAGVTQTPRYLIKTRGQQVTLSCSPISGHRSVSWYQQTPGQGLQFLFEYFSETQRNKGNFPGRFSGRQFSNSRSEMNVSTLELGDSALYLCASSFDGTAGTGELFFGEGSRLTVL.

This clonotype was detected many times. V gene TRBV29-1 combines with J gene TRBJ2-2; TRBD2 is a possible D gene (6 bases). Trimming removed 6 bases from V and 3 bases from J, with 8 bases in between. The CDR3 is 12 amino acids. CDR1 is SQVTM and CDR2 is ANQGSEA in the germline V gene. CDR3 nucleotides: TGCAGCGTCGGGACTTACACCGGGGAGCTGTTTTTT. This translates into CSVGTYTGELFF.

A few counts support this clonotype. The chain combines TRBV29-1 with TRBJ2-7; D is possibly TRBD1 (5 bases). Germline loops: CDR1 SQVTM, CDR2 ANQGSEA. The CDR3 loop spans 15 amino acids. The V and J ends lost 3 bases and 0 bases respectively, with 15 bases between them. DNA for the CDR3: TGCAGCGTTGACGCCCCAGGACACAGCTCCTACGAGCAGTACTTC. Translation: CSVDAPGHSSYEQYF.

This clonotype was seen once. The rearrangement uses TRBV11-1 and TRBJ2-1; 11 bases are a match to TRBD2. Germline trimming cut 5 bases from V and 6 bases from J; bases unmatched to any gene: 12. Germline CDR1 and CDR2: SGHAT and FQDESV (reference sequence). CDR3 size: 17 residues. The CDR3 sequence is CASSPHLAGGTLNEQFF. The CDR3 coding sequence is TGTGCCAGCAGCCCCCATCTAGCGGGGGGAACTCTCAATGAGCAGTTCTTC.